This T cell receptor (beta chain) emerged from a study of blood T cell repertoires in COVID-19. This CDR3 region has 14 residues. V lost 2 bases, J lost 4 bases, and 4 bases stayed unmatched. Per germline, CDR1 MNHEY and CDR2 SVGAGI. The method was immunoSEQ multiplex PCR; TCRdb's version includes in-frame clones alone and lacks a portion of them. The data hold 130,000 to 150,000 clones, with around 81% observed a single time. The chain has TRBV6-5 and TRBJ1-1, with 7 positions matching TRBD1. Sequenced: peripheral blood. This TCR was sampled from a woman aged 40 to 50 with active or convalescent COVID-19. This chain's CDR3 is CASSYGQEGTEAFF. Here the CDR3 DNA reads TGTGCCAGCAGTTACGGACAGGAGGGCACTGAAGCTTTCTTT.